The sequence of this T cell receptor beta chain was determined in a study of T cells after posttransplantation cyclophosphamide. The CDR3 has 16 amino acids. The germline V gene has CDR1 SGHRS and CDR2 YFSETQ. V lost 0 bases and J lost 3, with 13 bases in between. A note on this clone: What it binds is unknown.

A marrow graft followed busulfan-fludarabine conditioning, with cyclophosphamide on days +3 and +4. Whole-study findings and limits: Donor-recipient repertoire similarity was low at 1-2 months, rising over year one.

The assay was immunoSEQ multiplex PCR, and TCRdb's table has in-frame clones only and misses some. In the table there are roughly 4,600 clones, 76% of which are singletons. The specimen was PBMCs, collected after allogeneic stem cell transplant with posttransplant cyclophosphamide. This sequence originates from a male patient aged 35-50 years who received an allogeneic stem cell transplant from a related donor, was CMV-positive, and had acute and chronic GVHD. The graft donor may be the source of some T cells. The chain carries TRBV5-1 and TRBJ2-1, with a weak D call TRBD1 (6 bases). The chain's CDR3 is CASSLGYRANYNEQFF. CDR3 nucleotide sequence: TGCGCCAGCAGCTTGGGGTACAGGGCAAACTACAATGAGCAGTTCTTC.